This TCR beta chain comes out of a study of Ad26.COV2.S vaccination and SARS-CoV-2 variants. This sample's treatment: around 19 received Ad26.COV2.S at low or high dose, single or two shots; 5 received placebo; per-sample allocation not given. Collection of the samples took place on day 63 after the first injection of vaccine or placebo. Germline V gene sequence: CDR1 SNHLY, CDR2 FYNNEI. The CDR3 runs 11 residues. Between the trimmed V and J ends, which lost 4 bases and 7 bases, there was a span of 6 bases. Assay: immunoSEQ multiplex PCR; the TCRdb copy retains only in-frame clones and omits some. The data hold around 450,000 clones, with 89% observed a single time.

This receptor was taken from a person aged 18-60 years who received the Ad26.COV2.S COVID-19 vaccine or a placebo. J is TRBJ2-3 and V is TRBV2; D is undetermined. Here the sequenced sample was peripheral blood, taken in a trial of Ad26.COV2.S vaccine versus placebo. CDR3 region: CASSARNTQYF. The CDR3 DNA reads as TGTGCCAGCAGTGCTAGAAATACGCAGTATTTT.